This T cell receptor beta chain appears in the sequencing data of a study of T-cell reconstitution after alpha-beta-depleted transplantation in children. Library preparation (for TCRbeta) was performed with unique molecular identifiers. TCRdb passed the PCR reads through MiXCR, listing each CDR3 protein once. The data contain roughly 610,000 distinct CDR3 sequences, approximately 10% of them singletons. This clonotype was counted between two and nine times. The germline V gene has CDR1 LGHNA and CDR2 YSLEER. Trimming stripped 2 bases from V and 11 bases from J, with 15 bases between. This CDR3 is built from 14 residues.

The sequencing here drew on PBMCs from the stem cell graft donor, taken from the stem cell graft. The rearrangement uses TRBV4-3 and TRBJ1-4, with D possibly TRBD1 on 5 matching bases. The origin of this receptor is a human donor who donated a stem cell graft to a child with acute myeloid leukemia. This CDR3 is CASSQSLRGEKLFF. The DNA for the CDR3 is TGCGCCAGCAGCCAATCCCTCCGGGGGGAGAAACTGTTTTTT.